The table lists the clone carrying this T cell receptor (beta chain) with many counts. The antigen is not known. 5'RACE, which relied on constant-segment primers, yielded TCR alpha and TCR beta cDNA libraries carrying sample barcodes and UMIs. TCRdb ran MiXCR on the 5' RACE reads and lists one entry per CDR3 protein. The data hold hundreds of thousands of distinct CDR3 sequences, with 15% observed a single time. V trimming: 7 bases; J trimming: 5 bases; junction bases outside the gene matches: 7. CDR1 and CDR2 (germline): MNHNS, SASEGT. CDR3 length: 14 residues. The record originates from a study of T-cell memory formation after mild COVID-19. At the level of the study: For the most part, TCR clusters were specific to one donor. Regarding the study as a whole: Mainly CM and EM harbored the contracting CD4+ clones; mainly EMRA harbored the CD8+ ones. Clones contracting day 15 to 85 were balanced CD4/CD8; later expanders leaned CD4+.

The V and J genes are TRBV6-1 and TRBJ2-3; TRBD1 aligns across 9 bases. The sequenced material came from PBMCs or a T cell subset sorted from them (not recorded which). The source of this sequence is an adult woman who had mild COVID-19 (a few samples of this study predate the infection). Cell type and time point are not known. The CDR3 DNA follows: TGTGCCAGCATCCTACAGGGGGCAGGAGATACGCAGTATTTT. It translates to CASILQGAGDTQYF.